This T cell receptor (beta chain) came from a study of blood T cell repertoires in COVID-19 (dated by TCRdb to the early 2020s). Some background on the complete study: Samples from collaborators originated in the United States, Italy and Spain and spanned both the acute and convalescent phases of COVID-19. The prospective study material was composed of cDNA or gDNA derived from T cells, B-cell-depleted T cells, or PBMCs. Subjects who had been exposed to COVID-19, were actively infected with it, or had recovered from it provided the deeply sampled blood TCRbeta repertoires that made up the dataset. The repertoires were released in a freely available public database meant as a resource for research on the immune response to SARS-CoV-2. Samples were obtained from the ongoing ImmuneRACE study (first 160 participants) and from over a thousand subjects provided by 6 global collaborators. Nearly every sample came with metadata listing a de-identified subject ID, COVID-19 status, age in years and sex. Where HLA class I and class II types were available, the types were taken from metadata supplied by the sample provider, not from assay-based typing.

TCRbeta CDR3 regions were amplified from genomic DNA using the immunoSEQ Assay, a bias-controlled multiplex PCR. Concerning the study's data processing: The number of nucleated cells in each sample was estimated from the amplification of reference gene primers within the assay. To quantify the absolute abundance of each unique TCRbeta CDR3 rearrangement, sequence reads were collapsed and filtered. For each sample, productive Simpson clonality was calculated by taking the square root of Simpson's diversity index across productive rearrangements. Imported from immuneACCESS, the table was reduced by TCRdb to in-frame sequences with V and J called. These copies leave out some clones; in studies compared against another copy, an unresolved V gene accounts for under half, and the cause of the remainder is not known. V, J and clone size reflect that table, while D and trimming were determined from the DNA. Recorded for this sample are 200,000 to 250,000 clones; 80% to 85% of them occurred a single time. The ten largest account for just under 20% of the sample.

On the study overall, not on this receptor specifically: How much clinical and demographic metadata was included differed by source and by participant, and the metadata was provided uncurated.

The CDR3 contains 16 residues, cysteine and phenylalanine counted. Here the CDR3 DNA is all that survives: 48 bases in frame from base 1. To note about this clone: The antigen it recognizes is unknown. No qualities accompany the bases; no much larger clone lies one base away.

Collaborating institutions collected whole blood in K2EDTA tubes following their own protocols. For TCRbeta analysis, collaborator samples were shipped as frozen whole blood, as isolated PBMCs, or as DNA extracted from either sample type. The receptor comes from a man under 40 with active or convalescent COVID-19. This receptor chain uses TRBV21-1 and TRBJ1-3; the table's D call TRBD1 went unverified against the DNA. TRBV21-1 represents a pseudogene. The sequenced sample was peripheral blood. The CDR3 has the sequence CASSKVGFHSGNTIYF. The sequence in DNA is TGTGCCAGCAGCAAAGTGGGCTTCCACTCTGGAAACACCATATATTTT.